The 21 T cell receptor beta chains given below trace back to one sample, sequenced in a study of T cell responses to AZD1222 COVID-19 vaccine. Profiled with immunoSEQ multiplex PCR; TCRdb holds only in-frame clones, not every one. The sample shows fewer than 150,000 clones, 88% of them seen only once. The sample was peripheral blood, taken 28 days after the second AZD1222 dose. These receptors originate from an adult who received the AZD1222 COVID-19 vaccine.

For the CDR3, the DNA is TGTGCCAGCAGCAACCCGGGACCGGGGAGCCAGCTGTTTTTT. Residues: CASSNPGPGSQLFF. The chain links TRBV5-5 to TRBJ2-2; either TRBD1 or TRBD2 may supply D (5 bases each). From germline, CDR1 is SGHKS and CDR2 YYEKEE (reference sequence). The CDR3 is made up of 14 amino acids. The V gene lost 4 bases and the J gene lost 12 bases, with 19 bases spanning the gap.

Written as DNA, the CDR3 is TGTGCCAGCAGCTTAGCGACTAGCGGGGCTGGAGATACGCAGTATTTT. It is translated as CASSLATSGAGDTQYF. V is TRBV7-9 and J is TRBJ2-3; TRBD2 agrees at 11 bases. This CDR3 comprises 16 residues. The germline V gene has CDR1 SEHNR and CDR2 FQNEAQ (reference sequence). The V segment lost 0 bases and the J segment 5 bases; nucleotides outside the gene matches: 4. Full variable domain (missing parts from reference TRBV7-9 and TRBJ2-3): DTGVSQNPRHKITKRGQNVTFRCDPISEHNRLYWYRQTLGQGPEFLTYFQNEAQLEKSRLLSDRFSAERPKGSFSTLEIQRTEQGDSAMYLCASSLATSGAGDTQYFGPGTRLTVL.

With respect to this clone: Its ends do not fully match the called genes, so a read error is possible. The V gene is TRBV7-7, the J gene TRBJ1-1; D may be TRBD1 (5 bases). CDR1 is SSHAT and CDR2 is FNYEAQ in the germline V gene (reference sequence). The CDR3 spans 14 residues. DNA of the CDR3: TGTGCTAGCAGCTTATGGGGTGGGGGTCCTGAAGCTTTCTTT. Its protein is CASSLWGGGPEAFF. The whole variable domain, filled in from reference TRBV7-7 and TRBJ1-1, reads GAGVSQSPRYKVTKRGQDVTLRCDPISSHATLYWYQQALGQGPEFLTYFNYEAQPDKSGLPSDRFSAERPEGSISTLTIQRTEQRDSAMYRCASSLWGGGPEAFFGQGTRLTVV.

The rearrangement links TRBV5-4 to TRBJ2-5; D is tentatively TRBD1 or TRBD2 (5 bases each). Germline loops: CDR1 SGHNT, CDR2 YYREEE (reference sequence). The ends were cut back, 0 bases at V and 5 bases at J, with 14 bases in the middle. The CDR3 sequence is 15 residues long. CDR3 bases: TGTGCCAGCAGCTTGGCTGGGGACCTAGGGGAGACCCAGTACTTC. This codes for CASSLAGDLGETQYF.

The chain recombines TRBV6-5 with TRBJ1-6; the D is unclear. The V gene's germline CDR1 is MNHEY and CDR2 SVGAGI. The germline V and J ends were trimmed by 5 bases and 5 bases, with 10 bases remaining between them. The CDR3 loop spans 14 amino acids. This CDR3 reads CASSSWRDNSPLHF. The CDR3, as DNA: TGTGCCAGCAGTAGTTGGAGGGATAATTCACCCCTCCACTTT.

The chain uses TRBV19 and TRBJ1-6, with D possibly matching TRBD1 (5 bases). CDR1 is LNHDA, CDR2 SQIVND, per germline (reference sequence). This CDR3 has 15 amino acids. Trimming shortened V by 0 bases and J by 6 bases, and 9 bases separated the two germline ends. The CDR3 protein is CASSIEQARNSPLHF. CDR3 DNA: TGTGCCAGTAGTATAGAACAGGCCCGTAATTCACCCCTCCACTTT. The full variable domain, completed using reference TRBV19 and TRBJ1-6, is DGGITQSPKYLFRKEGQNVTLSCEQNLNHDAMYWYRQDPGQGLRLIYYSQIVNDFQKGDIAEGYSVSREKKESFPLTVTSAQKNPTAFYLCASSIEQARNSPLHFGNGTRLTVT.

The J gene is TRBJ1-2, the V gene TRBV6-5, with a possible D match to TRBD1 (6 bases). V lost 2 bases to trimming and J lost 3 bases, with 7 bases between them. CDR1 and CDR2 (germline): MNHEY, SVGAGI. This CDR3 is 13 amino acids long. CDR3 amino acids: CASSYGQYYGYTF. The CDR3 DNA follows: TGTGCCAGCAGTTACGGACAGTACTATGGCTACACCTTC.

V and J are TRBV4-3 and TRBJ1-1, with D possibly matching TRBD1 (5 bases). Germline V CDR1 and CDR2: LGHNA, YSLEER. CDR3 length: 15 residues. V was cut by 0 bases and J by 4 bases, with 12 bases left in between. The CDR3 nucleotides read TGCGCCAGCAGCCAAGATTACGGGGACGGCACTGAAGCTTTCTTT. Translation: CASSQDYGDGTEAFF.

The gene calls are TRBV10-3 and TRBJ1-5; D may be TRBD1 (6 bases). V lost 0 bases, J lost 4 bases, and 7 bases lay in between. The CDR3 covers 14 residues. The germline V gene encodes CDR1 ENHRY and CDR2 SYGVKD. DNA for the CDR3: TGTGCCATCAGTGAGTCAGGGGGAAATCAGCCCCAGCATTTT. Amino acid sequence: CAISESGGNQPQHF.

The gene calls are TRBV5-5 and TRBJ2-7, with D possibly TRBD1 on 6 matching bases. With 0 bases removed from V and 2 bases from J, the gap between germline ends came to 12 bases. The V gene's germline CDR1 is SGHKS and CDR2 YYEKEE (reference sequence). The CDR3 is made up of 15 amino acids. CDR3 nucleotides: TGTGCCAGCAGCTTGGTCACAGGGCTGACCTACGAGCAGTACTTC. Translated: CASSLVTGLTYEQYF.

This chain joins TRBV28 and TRBJ1-1, with D unclear. The CDR3 is 13 residues long. Germline CDR1 reads MDHEN; CDR2 reads SYDVKM. The V end was cut by 2 bases, the J end by 0 bases, with 4 bases between. The CDR3: CASSLVLNTEAFF. In nucleotides, the CDR3 is TGTGCCAGCAGTTTAGTCCTGAACACTGAAGCTTTCTTT.

The V call is TRBV6-6, the J call TRBJ1-2, with 8 bases that match TRBD1. Losses at the gene ends were 3 bases for V and 0 bases for J; bases not matched to a gene: 6. CDR3 length: 16 amino acids. Germline V lookup: CDR1 MNHNY, CDR2 SVGAGI (reference sequence). The CDR3 reads CASSYSTGGANYGYTF. As DNA, the CDR3 is TGTGCCAGCAGTTATTCCACAGGGGGAGCTAACTATGGCTACACCTTC.

The chain joins TRBV19 to TRBJ1-1, with D unresolved. Germline V gene sequence: CDR1 LNHDA, CDR2 SQIVND (reference sequence). The CDR3 is 13 amino acids. V lost 4 bases, J lost 4 bases, and 10 bases lay in between. This CDR3 is CASSTGIVTEAFF. The CDR3 DNA reads as TGTGCCAGTAGTACCGGGATAGTCACTGAAGCTTTCTTT.

This chain joins TRBV12-3 or TRBV12-4 and TRBJ1-4, with 10 bases identical to TRBD1. V was clipped by 6 bases and J by 7 bases; unmatched bases: 2. CDR3 length: 13 residues. The chain's CDR3 is CASRRTGGEKLFF. The CDR3 region has the DNA TGTGCCAGCAGACGGACAGGGGGTGAAAAACTGTTTTTT.

This chain connects TRBV15 to TRBJ1-2; TRBD1 matches at 7 bases. Germline CDR1 is LNHNV and CDR2 is YYDKDF (reference sequence). With 0 bases clipped from V and 6 bases from J, the junction kept 7 bases outside the gene matches. This CDR3 has 15 amino acids. Here the CDR3 reads CATSREVGGLDGYTF. DNA of the CDR3: TGTGCCACCAGCAGAGAGGTAGGGGGCTTGGATGGCTACACCTTC.

This chain joins TRBV27 and TRBJ2-2; D tentatively fits TRBD1 or TRBD2 (5 bases each). V was cut by 5 bases and J by 0 bases, with 10 bases left in between. The CDR3 runs 15 residues. From germline, CDR1 is MNHEY and CDR2 SMNVEV (reference sequence). This chain's CDR3 is CASSVGTANTGELFF. The DNA for the CDR3 is TGTGCCAGCAGTGTCGGGACGGCGAACACCGGGGAGCTGTTTTTT.

The gene calls are TRBV25-1 and TRBJ1-1, with 10 bases matching TRBD1. Germline V lookup: CDR1 MGHDK, CDR2 SYGVNS. The CDR3 contains 15 residues. V trimming: 5 bases; J trimming: 10 bases; junction bases outside the gene matches: 13. CDR3 sequence reads: CASSREGQGSVRAFF. For the CDR3, the DNA is TGTGCCAGCAGTCGCGAGGGACAGGGGTCGGTCAGAGCTTTCTTT.

This chain connects TRBV4-1 to TRBJ2-2; 10 bases are a match to TRBD1. With V trimmed by 3 bases and J by 6 bases, 10 bases remained unmatched. The CDR3 is made up of 17 amino acids. The V gene's germline CDR1 is MGHRA and CDR2 YSYEKL. The CDR3 is CASSHITGTGEPGELFF. In DNA form, the CDR3 reads TGCGCCAGCAGCCACATCACCGGGACAGGGGAGCCCGGGGAGCTGTTTTTT.

The rearrangement uses TRBV11-2 and TRBJ2-2, with D possibly matching TRBD2 (5 bases). Germline V CDR1 and CDR2: SGHAT, FQNNGV. V was clipped by 1 base and J by 1 base, with 7 bases between them. The CDR3 loop spans 15 amino acids. The chain's CDR3 is CASSLGRGNTGELFF. The DNA of the CDR3 is TGTGCCAGCAGCTTAGGCCGGGGGAACACCGGGGAGCTGTTTTTT.

The gene calls are TRBV24-1 and TRBJ2-1; 9 positions agree with TRBD2. Trimming cost V 5 bases and J 2 bases; bases outside gene matches: 6. The germline V gene has CDR1 KGHDR and CDR2 SFDVKD. CDR3 length equals 16 residues. The CDR3 is CATSGREGRTYNEQFF. The CDR3 DNA reads TGTGCCACCAGTGGGCGGGAGGGGAGAACCTACAATGAGCAGTTCTTC.

The V and J genes are TRBV19 and TRBJ1-6; D may be TRBD1 (5 bases). CDR1 is LNHDA and CDR2 is SQIVND in the germline V gene (reference sequence). This CDR3 contains 12 residues. The ends were cut back, 3 bases at V and 16 bases at J, with 13 bases in the middle. As DNA, the CDR3 is TGTGCCAGTAGTATGGGACCCGACTTTCTCCACTTT. Residues: CASSMGPDFLHF. Full variable domain (missing parts from reference TRBV19 and TRBJ1-6): DGGITQSPKYLFRKEGQNVTLSCEQNLNHDAMYWYRQDPGQGLRLIYYSQIVNDFQKGDIAEGYSVSREKKESFPLTVTSAQKNPTAFYLCASSMGPDFLHFGNGTRLTVT.